This T cell receptor beta chain was identified in a study of T cells after yellow fever vaccination. On the study more broadly: The SMART-Seq v4 Ultra Low Input method served to prepare the low-cell-number fractions. Study-level points and caveats: Only a small proportion of the clonotypes turned up in both the CD4 and the CD8 compartments, likely arising from convergent recombination. Detected again after the booster were most primary-vaccination clones, at 95% to 98% CD4 and approximately 87% CD8.

UMIs were added to TCR cDNA along with a universal primer site when it was made by 5'RACE template switching. MiXCR was run by TCRdb on the 5' RACE reads, yielding one entry per CDR3 protein. The data contain 620,000 or so distinct CDR3 sequences, 17% of them singletons. Note on this clonotype: The antigen is not known.

The sample consisted of PBMCs, taken more than 4 days after the first yellow fever vaccination. This clonotype was obtained from a man between 18 and 29 years old who received the YFV17D yellow fever vaccine.

As DNA, the CDR3 is TGTGCCAGCAGCGATCCGGGACCGCCGAACACCGGGGAGCTGTTTTTT. The encoded protein is CASSDPGPPNTGELFF. The chain is built from TRBV7-9 and TRBJ2-2; D might be TRBD1 or TRBD2, each matching 5 bases. Germline assignment: CDR1 SEHNR and CDR2 FQNEAQ (reference sequence). This CDR3 has 16 residues. V was pared by 5 bases and J by 0 bases, with 13 bases between.